Sequencing of this T cell receptor (beta chain) was carried out in a study of cytomegalovirus exposure and HLA in healthy donors. Notes on the study in general: The study listed roughly 150 cytomegalovirus-associated TCR beta chains. First-cohort TCR clusters were later found to tend to co-occur in the 90 to 150 validation repertoires.

Germline CDR1 is ENHRY and CDR2 is SYGVKD. The CDR3 sequence is 12 residues long. V lost 3 bases, J lost 5 bases, and 6 bases lay in between. Clones were read by immunoSEQ multiplex PCR, and TCRdb kept only the in-frame ones, dropping some. Among about 140,000 clones listed, roughly nine tenths were seen once. As for this clone: Its antigen is unidentified.

The source is a man between 18 and 29 years old in good health and CMV-seronegative. V gene TRBV10-3 combines with J gene TRBJ2-3; no definite D call. The sequenced sample consisted of PBMCs. CDR3 residues: CAISEEIDTQYF. The CDR3 nucleotides read TGTGCCATCAGTGAAGAGATAGATACGCAGTATTTT.